This T cell receptor beta chain derives from a study of early T cells in non-severe SARS-CoV-2 infection. Across the whole study: Sequenced material consisted of bulk RNA (from unsorted whole blood), and chains were unpaired.

This clonotype was recorded many times. Its antigen is not known. Individual cDNA molecules were tagged with unique molecular identifiers, the study reported. TCRdb independently ran MiXCR on the 5' RACE reads; one entry per CDR3 protein. The table lists some 49,000 distinct CDR3 sequences, over 7% of them singletons. Germline-derived CDR1 and CDR2 are WSHSY and SAAADI. The CDR3 totals 15 residues. With V trimmed by 6 bases and J by 12 bases, 12 bases remained unmatched. Study observations and caveats: Database matching using VDJdb favored anti-spike CD8 responses, with private and CD4 specificities left missing.

This clonotype was obtained from an adult who was a healthcare worker with PCR-confirmed SARS-CoV-2 infection or an uninfected control (not recorded which). This sequence joins TRBV10-2 and TRBJ1-6; 9 bases agree with TRBD1. What was sequenced was whole blood. The CDR3 sequence is CASSSTGTGREPLHF. Written as DNA, the CDR3 is TGCGCCAGCAGCAGTACTGGGACAGGGCGTGAACCCCTCCACTTT.